Listed below are T cell receptor beta chains from one sample, sequenced in a study of identical twins. TCRdb re-analysed the 5' RACE reads in MiXCR, keeping a single row per CDR3 protein. The table records about 450,000 distinct CDR3 sequences, about 18% of them present only once. The sample taken for sequencing was naive T cells sorted from blood. All receptors derive from a man in his fifties in good health. The CDR3 runs from the conserved cysteine through the conserved F or W. The order of the fields is V gene, J gene, clone size, D gene, CDR3 protein, CDR3 DNA. A D gene is named only where the DNA matches it firmly. Clone size appears in some rows only: once, few, many, or a class for an expanded clone.

V gene: TRBV29-1
J gene: TRBJ2-3
clone size: NA
D gene: TRBD1
CDR3 protein: CSAAGGPSADTQYF
CDR3 DNA: TGCAGCGCCGCAGGGGGCCCTTCGGCAGATACGCAGTATTTT

V gene: TRBV7-3
J gene: TRBJ2-6
clone size: few
D gene: NA
CDR3 protein: CASSLMGYSGANVLTF
CDR3 DNA: TGTGCCAGCAGCTTAATGGGATACTCTGGGGCCAACGTCCTGACTTTC

V gene: TRBV9
J gene: TRBJ2-5
clone size: NA
D gene: NA
CDR3 protein: CASSPSGGRQETQYF
CDR3 DNA: TGTGCCAGCAGCCCCAGTGGGGGACGCCAAGAGACCCAGTACTTC

V gene: TRBV4-3
J gene: TRBJ2-6
clone size: NA
D gene: NA
CDR3 protein: CASSQESTKAGGANVLTF
CDR3 DNA: TGCGCCAGCAGCCAAGAGTCGACTAAGGCTGGTGGGGCCAACGTCCTGACTTTC

V gene: TRBV12-3/TRBV12-4
J gene: TRBJ2-3
clone size: NA
D gene: NA
CDR3 protein: CASSLYLGGDTQYF
CDR3 DNA: TGTGCCAGCAGTTTATATTTAGGGGGAGATACGCAGTATTTT

V gene: TRBV5-5
J gene: TRBJ2-1
clone size: many
D gene: TRBD2
CDR3 protein: CASSGGGLAGNNEQFF
CDR3 DNA: TGTGCCAGCAGCGGGGGAGGACTAGCGGGAAACAATGAGCAGTTCTTC

V gene: TRBV28
J gene: TRBJ2-1
clone size: many
D gene: NA
CDR3 protein: CASSRRDGRREQFF
CDR3 DNA: TGTGCCAGCAGTCGCAGGGACGGTCGGAGAGAGCAGTTCTTC

V gene: TRBV7-9
J gene: TRBJ2-7
clone size: many
D gene: TRBD2
CDR3 protein: CASSLGGSEQYF
CDR3 DNA: TGTGCCAGCAGCTTGGGGGGGTCCGAGCAGTACTTC

V gene: TRBV4-3
J gene: TRBJ2-5
clone size: NA
D gene: TRBD1
CDR3 protein: CASSQEWGQGETQYF
CDR3 DNA: TGCGCCAGCAGCCAAGAATGGGGACAGGGGGAGACCCAGTACTTC

V gene: TRBV29-1
J gene: TRBJ1-6
clone size: many
D gene: NA
CDR3 protein: CSVRRGGSNSPLHF
CDR3 DNA: TGCAGCGTGCGTAGGGGTGGCTCTAATTCACCCCTCCACTTT

V gene: TRBV7-2
J gene: TRBJ1-1
clone size: few
D gene: NA
CDR3 protein: CASSLLGREAFF
CDR3 DNA: TGTGCCAGCAGCTTACTGGGGAGGGAAGCTTTCTTT

V gene: TRBV12-3/TRBV12-4
J gene: TRBJ1-1
clone size: many
D gene: NA
CDR3 protein: CASSFQVGTEAFF
CDR3 DNA: TGTGCCAGCAGTTTTCAGGTTGGCACTGAAGCTTTCTTT

V gene: TRBV7-8
J gene: TRBJ2-1
clone size: NA
D gene: NA
CDR3 protein: CASSPLAGRNEQFF
CDR3 DNA: TGTGCCAGCAGCCCCCTCGCGGGAAGGAATGAGCAGTTCTTC

V gene: TRBV28
J gene: TRBJ2-7
clone size: few
D gene: TRBD1
CDR3 protein: CASSPRPGTGREQYF
CDR3 DNA: TGTGCCAGCAGCCCTCGGCCCGGGACAGGGCGAGAGCAGTACTTC

V gene: TRBV27
J gene: TRBJ2-3
clone size: once
D gene: TRBD2
CDR3 protein: CASSFLPGLAGSTDTQYF
CDR3 DNA: TGTGCCAGCAGTTTTCTCCCGGGACTAGCGGGGAGCACAGATACGCAGTATTTT

V gene: TRBV11-2
J gene: TRBJ2-2
clone size: few
D gene: TRBD2
CDR3 protein: CASSLDSAGGNTGELFF
CDR3 DNA: TGTGCCAGCAGCTTAGATTCGGCGGGAGGGAACACCGGGGAGCTGTTTTTT

V gene: TRBV20-1
J gene: TRBJ1-1
clone size: many
D gene: NA
CDR3 protein: CSARNLEGGEAFF
CDR3 DNA: TGCAGTGCTAGAAACCTTGAGGGAGGGGAAGCTTTCTTT

V gene: TRBV7-9
J gene: TRBJ2-3
clone size: many
D gene: TRBD1
CDR3 protein: CASSPRQGSTDTQYF
CDR3 DNA: TGTGCCAGCAGCCCCCGACAGGGTAGCACAGATACGCAGTATTTT

V gene: TRBV20-1
J gene: TRBJ1-1
clone size: NA
D gene: TRBD1
CDR3 protein: CSATNNRGRTEAFF
CDR3 DNA: TGCAGTGCTACTAATAACAGGGGGCGGACTGAAGCTTTCTTT

V gene: TRBV14
J gene: TRBJ1-6
clone size: many
D gene: NA
CDR3 protein: CASSQVGGVGSPLHF
CDR3 DNA: TGTGCCAGCAGCCAAGTAGGAGGGGTTGGTTCACCCCTCCACTTT

V gene: TRBV28
J gene: TRBJ2-7
clone size: many
D gene: NA
CDR3 protein: CASSSPGYEQYF
CDR3 DNA: TGTGCCAGCTCCAGCCCGGGTTACGAGCAGTACTTC

V gene: TRBV20-1
J gene: TRBJ2-1
clone size: NA
D gene: NA
CDR3 protein: CSASNTFYNEQFF
CDR3 DNA: TGCAGTGCTAGTAATACGTTCTACAATGAGCAGTTCTTC

V gene: TRBV13
J gene: TRBJ2-7
clone size: NA
D gene: TRBD2
CDR3 protein: CASSLGPAGVSEQYF
CDR3 DNA: TGTGCCAGCAGCTTAGGGCCAGCGGGAGTATCCGAGCAGTACTTC